Detailed here is one TCR beta chain. Its antigen is unidentified. This entry is derived from a study of glioma-infiltrating T cells after dendritic cell vaccination. About the research overall: Patients received autologous tumor lysate-pulsed dendritic cell vaccination between about 2003 and 2012.

Whole-study findings and limits: Estimated pretreatment TIL content predicted outcome after dendritic cell vaccination.

The primer mix had 60 V beta and 13 J beta primers. Clones were sequenced by immunoSEQ multiplex PCR, and TCRdb holds only the in-frame ones, with some missing. The sample includes about 67,000 clones, 65% to 90% of them seen just once. PBMC sampling occurred before vaccination, two weeks after the third dose, and at progression. From germline, CDR1 is LGHNA and CDR2 YNFKEQ. V shed 4 bases, J shed 4 bases, and the junction held 9 bases outside the gene matches. The CDR3 covers 16 residues. This sequence was found in a human donor with glioblastoma. V gene TRBV4-2 combines with J gene TRBJ1-4; 7 bases line up with TRBD1. Specimen: blood, collected before dendritic cell vaccination. The CDR3 DNA sequence: TGTGCCAGCAGCCGGGTTTTGGGACAGCTTAATGAAAAACTGTTTTTT. This codes for CASSRVLGQLNEKLFF.